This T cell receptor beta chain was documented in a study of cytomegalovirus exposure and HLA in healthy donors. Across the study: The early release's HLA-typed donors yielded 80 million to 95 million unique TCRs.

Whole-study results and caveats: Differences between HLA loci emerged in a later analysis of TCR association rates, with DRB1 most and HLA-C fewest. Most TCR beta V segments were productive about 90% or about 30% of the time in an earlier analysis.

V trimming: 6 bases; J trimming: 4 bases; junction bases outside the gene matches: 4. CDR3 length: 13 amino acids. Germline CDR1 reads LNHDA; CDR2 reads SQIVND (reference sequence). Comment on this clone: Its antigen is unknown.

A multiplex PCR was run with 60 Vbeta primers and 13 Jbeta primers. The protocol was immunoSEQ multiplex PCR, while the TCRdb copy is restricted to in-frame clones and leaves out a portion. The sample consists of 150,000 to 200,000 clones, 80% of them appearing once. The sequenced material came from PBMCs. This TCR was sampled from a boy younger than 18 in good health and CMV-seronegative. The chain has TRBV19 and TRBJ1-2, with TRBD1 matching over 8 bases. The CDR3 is CASREGQGYGYTF. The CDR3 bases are TGTGCCAGTAGAGAAGGACAGGGCTATGGCTACACCTTC.